This T cell receptor (beta chain) appears in the sequencing data of a study of T cells after yellow fever vaccination. About the study: Fractions with few cells were prepared using SMART-Seq v4 Ultra Low Input.

Making TCR cDNA involved 5'RACE template switching, which added UMIs and a universal primer site. TCRdb processed the 5' RACE reads anew with MiXCR; each CDR3 protein has one entry. Among some 110,000 distinct CDR3 sequences listed, about 7% were seen once. This clonotype came up many times. Its cognate antigen is unknown. General observations from the study: The secondary T-cell response peaked on day 5, not day 15, but was weaker. Post-booster repertoires again held most primary-vaccination clones (roughly 96% CD4, 88% CD8).

From germline, CDR1 is MNHNS and CDR2 SASEGT. With 7 bases removed from V and 1 base from J, the gap between germline ends came to 18 bases. The CDR3 spans 16 residues. Sequencing was performed on CD4+ T cells sorted from PBMCs, taken more than 35 days after the first yellow fever vaccination. The sequence was collected from a man aged 18 to 35 who received the YFV17D yellow fever vaccine. The genes are TRBV6-1 and TRBJ2-3; maybe TRBD2 (5 bases). CDR3 coding DNA: TGTGCCAGCACCCTTATAAAGGAGAGGGGCACAGATACGCAGTATTTT. Translation: CASTLIKERGTDTQYF.